This TCR beta chain was retrieved from a study of read filtering for tumor transcriptome and immune sequencing. Study at large: Among patients, approximately 16 were male and about 15 female, aged about 47 to 80 (mean approximately 64). TCR-mapped reads were about 3.5 to 11 million with IR-seq versus about 75 to 1,400 with RNA-seq. General study findings and limits: IR-seq and RNA-seq agreed better without single-read clonotypes. About 81.9% of IR-seq clonotypes had a single read, yet these held roughly 3.7% of reads.

Ten or more counts support this clonotype. As yet, its antigen is unknown. Molecular barcoded adaptors covering alpha/delta and beta/gamma chains were used on around 400 ng RNA. TCRdb re-called the reads through MiXCR, storing one row per CDR3 protein. The sample yields 40,000 to 50,000 distinct CDR3 sequences, roughly an eighth seen once. The trim removed 3 bases at V and 4 bases at J, leaving 9 bases unmatched. The CDR3 has 17 amino acids. The germline V gene has CDR1 SGHNT and CDR2 YYREEE (reference sequence). The sequence came from a donor aged 40 or older with multiple myeloma. The sample taken for sequencing was a population of CD138-negative cells sorted from bone marrow. J is TRBJ2-1 and V is TRBV5-4; 11 bases match TRBD2. Here the CDR3 DNA reads TGTGCCAGCAGCTCCGGACCCACTAGCGGGAGTTACAATGAGCAGTTCTTC. The encoded protein is CASSSGPTSGSYNEQFF.